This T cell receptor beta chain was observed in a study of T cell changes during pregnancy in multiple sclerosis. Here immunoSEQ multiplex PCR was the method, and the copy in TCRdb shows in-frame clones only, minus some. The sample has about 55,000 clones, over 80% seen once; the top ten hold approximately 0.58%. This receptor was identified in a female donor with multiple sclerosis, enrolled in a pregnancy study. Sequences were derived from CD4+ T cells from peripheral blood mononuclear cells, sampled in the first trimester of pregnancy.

The CDR3 sequence: CASSYSGRHTEAFF. The DNA of the CDR3 is TGTGCCAGCAGTTACTCAGGGAGACACACTGAAGCTTTCTTT. J is TRBJ1-1 and V is TRBV6-5; D unresolved. V gave up 0 bases and J gave up 3 bases, with 8 bases separating them. The CDR3 has 14 amino acids. CDR1 MNHEY and CDR2 SVGAGI come from the germline V gene.